The clone carrying this T cell receptor (beta chain) came up many times. This CDR3 region has 12 residues. Germline V gene data show CDR1 as SGHKS and CDR2 as YYEKEE (reference sequence). The V end was cut by 2 bases, the J end by 3 bases, with 5 bases between. Amplified TCR beta CDR3 regions came from RNA transcripts. First-round RT-PCR of the TCR CDR3 relied on the HTBI primer set. MiXCR, applied by TCRdb to the multiplex PCR reads, yields one record per CDR3 protein. The sample has around 600,000 distinct CDR3 sequences; more than 14% are singletons. This specimen belongs to a study of T cells in Graves' hyperthyroidism and ophthalmopathy.

The source of this sequence is a woman between 45 and 60 years old with Graves' ophthalmopathy. Sequencing used blood. The genes are TRBV5-5 and TRBJ1-1, with D hard to call. CDR3 sequence: CASSLTYTEAFF. The CDR3 DNA sequence: TGTGCCAGCAGCTTAACGTACACTGAAGCTTTCTTT.